The next 13 T cell receptor beta chains were all read from a single sample in a study of T cells in Graves' hyperthyroidism and ophthalmopathy. Amplified regions were TCR beta CDR3 sequences from RNA transcripts. During a first-round RT-PCR of the TCR CDR3, the HTBI primer set was used. TCRdb redid the calling of the multiplex PCR reads with MiXCR, one entry per CDR3 protein. The sample gives about 420,000 distinct CDR3 sequences, approximately 13% of which show up once; about 4.9% is in the top ten. Sequencing used blood. The receptor source for this set is a woman aged 18-29 years with Graves' hyperthyroidism.

This chain connects TRBV28 to TRBJ2-7; 10 nucleotides align to TRBD1. The CDR3 runs to 16 residues. V trimming: 4 bases; J trimming: 1 base; junction bases outside the gene matches: 7. Germline CDR1 is MDHEN and CDR2 is SYDVKM. CDR3 sequence: CASSSRQGAQSYEQYF. CDR3 DNA sequence: TGTGCCAGCAGTTCTAGACAGGGGGCTCAGTCCTACGAGCAGTACTTC.

The chain links TRBV25-1 to TRBJ2-3, with TRBD2 matching over 7 bases. The ends lost 2 bases at V and 5 bases at J; junction bases unmatched: 7. This CDR3 is 15 amino acids long. Germline V gene lookup returns CDR1 MGHDK and CDR2 SYGVNS. The DNA for the CDR3 is TGTGCCAGCAGTGAAATTCGCGGGAGAGGAGATACGCAGTATTTT. Protein: CASSEIRGRGDTQYF.

The genes are TRBV20-1 and TRBJ1-2, with a weak D call TRBD1 (6 bases). V lost 5 bases and J lost 8, with 9 bases in between. The CDR3 is made up of 10 amino acids. Germline V gives CDR1 DFQATT, CDR2 SNEGSKA (reference sequence). CDR3 nucleotide sequence: TGCAGTGCTTGGACAGTCGGCTACACCTTC. Its translation: CSAWTVGYTF.

The V gene is TRBV5-1, the J gene TRBJ2-5, with TRBD2 matching over 9 bases. CDR1 SGHRS and CDR2 YFSETQ come from the germline V gene. The CDR3 runs to 15 residues. The V segment lost 4 bases and the J segment 5 bases; nucleotides outside the gene matches: 9. The CDR3 nucleotides read TGCGCCAGCAGCCCTATAGCGGGAGTGGGTGAGACCCAGTACTTC. Amino acids: CASSPIAGVGETQYF.

V and J are TRBV6-2 or TRBV6-3 and TRBJ2-7, with D possibly being TRBD1 (6 bases). This CDR3 spans 14 amino acids. Trimming stripped 6 bases from V and 5 bases from J, with 17 bases between. Germline V CDR1 and CDR2: MNHEY, SVGEGT. The CDR3 nucleotides are TGTGCCAGCAGCCTAACCCAACAGGGCCACGAGCAGTACTTC. It codes for CASSLTQQGHEQYF.

This clonotype was seen at least ten times. This chain joins TRBV28 and TRBJ2-1, with D unclear. The CDR3 is made up of 12 amino acids. Germline CDR1 reads MDHEN; CDR2 reads SYDVKM. Trimming removed 11 bases from V and 4 bases from J, with 12 bases in between. The CDR3: CASGEGYNEQFF. The CDR3 bases are TGTGCCTCCGGAGAAGGATACAATGAGCAGTTCTTC.

The chain combines TRBV5-1 with TRBJ2-1; D is perhaps TRBD2 (6 bases). CDR1 and CDR2 from the germline V gene are SGHRS and YFSETQ. The V end was cut by 1 base, the J end by 2 bases, with 10 bases between. The CDR3 is 15 amino acids. CDR3 bases: TGCGCCAGCAGCTTGAATAGCGGACCCTACAATGAGCAGTTCTTC. It specifies CASSLNSGPYNEQFF.

This rearrangement joins TRBV14 to TRBJ2-3, with D uncertain. Per germline, CDR1 SGHDN and CDR2 FVKESK. This CDR3 is built from 16 residues. V was shortened by 0 bases and J by 2 bases, with 12 bases between the two germline ends. The CDR3 DNA reads as TGTGCCAGCAGCCAAGACGTAGGCAGGACCACAGATACGCAGTATTTT. Protein: CASSQDVGRTTDTQYF.

This chain connects TRBV11-2 to TRBJ2-7; D uncertain. CDR1 and CDR2 from the germline V gene are SGHAT and FQNNGV. Trimming cost V 5 bases and J 0 bases, with 14 bases left between them. The CDR3 length is 15 residues. CDR3 loop: CASSLRAVSSYEQYF. The CDR3 nucleotides are TGTGCCAGCAGCCTCCGGGCGGTTAGCTCCTACGAGCAGTACTTC.

J is TRBJ2-7 and V is TRBV10-2; 7 bases line up with TRBD1. CDR3 length: 13 residues. Germline V gene data show CDR1 as WSHSY and CDR2 as SAAADI. The trim removed 8 bases at V and 4 bases at J, leaving 8 bases unmatched. DNA of the CDR3: TGCGCCAGCGGGGGACAGCAGCATTACGAGCAGTACTTC. Amino acids: CASGGQQHYEQYF.

The table lists this clonotype with a few counts. The V and J genes are TRBV19 and TRBJ2-2, with 12 bases fitting TRBD2. CDR3 length equals 16 residues. J gave up 5 bases and V 3 bases, and 4 bases lay outside the gene matches. Germline CDR1 reads LNHDA; CDR2 reads SQIVND (reference sequence). Written as DNA, the CDR3 is TGTGCCAGTAGTATGATGACTAGCGGGGGTACCGGGGAGCTGTTTTTT. It codes for CASSMMTSGGTGELFF.

V gene TRBV28 combines with J gene TRBJ2-5, with D possibly TRBD1 on 5 matching bases. Trimming cost V 5 bases and J 5 bases, with 12 bases left between them. This CDR3 region has 13 residues. Germline V gene lookup returns CDR1 MDHEN and CDR2 SYDVKM. The CDR3 sequence is CASSSPRGETQYF. The CDR3 coding sequence is TGTGCCAGCAGTAGCCCAAGGGGCGAGACCCAGTACTTC.

Many counts were recorded for this clonotype. The chain is built from TRBV3-1 and TRBJ1-3; TRBD1 might be the D (5 bases). CDR1 and CDR2 from the germline V gene are LGHDT and YNNKEL (reference sequence). The CDR3 has 19 amino acids. V lost 1 base to trimming and J lost 0 bases, with 19 bases between them. CDR3 region: CASSQVKSRQFLSGNTIYF. For the CDR3, the DNA is TGTGCCAGCAGCCAAGTTAAGAGTCGACAGTTTCTCTCTGGAAACACCATATATTTT.